This T cell receptor beta chain appears in the sequencing data of a study of blood T cell repertoires in COVID-19. Sequencing used immunoSEQ multiplex PCR; TCRdb keeps in-frame clones, though not all of them. The sample includes about 300,000 clones, more than 75% of them seen just once. The CDR3 consists of 19 residues. With V trimmed by 4 bases and J by 5 bases, 21 bases remained unmatched. Germline V lookup: CDR1 SGHRS, CDR2 YFSETQ. This rearrangement joins TRBV5-1 to TRBJ2-3; 8 bases match TRBD2. The TCR was taken from a man between 70 and 80 years old with acute or convalescent COVID-19. Input material: peripheral blood. CDR3: CASSPRAGGSGWRIDTQYF. In DNA form, the CDR3 reads TGCGCCAGCAGCCCGCGCGCGGGGGGAAGTGGGTGGAGGATAGATACGCAGTATTTT.